What follows describes a single TCR beta chain. What it binds is not known. Using genomic DNA as the template, TCR beta VDJ and CDR3 profiling was carried out. TCRdb analysed the reads with MiXCR anew, one entry per CDR3 protein. The sample has some 150,000 distinct CDR3 sequences, 60% to 80% seen once; the top ten hold around 45%. The data were taken from a study of CD8+CD57+ T cells in acquired aplastic anemia. Study information: DNA recovered from sorted CD4+ and CD8+ cells had a mean of approximately 3.2 ug.

Study-level points and caveats: Significance was not reached for CD8+ Simpson's diversity between patients and controls. Patients and controls had in common twenty-nine CD8+ CDR3 sequences.

The V gene's germline CDR1 is DFQATT and CDR2 SNEGSKA (reference sequence). The CDR3 contains 15 residues. V gave up 6 bases and J gave up 4 bases; unmatched junction bases: 13. Individuals selected for sequencing had exhibited CD8+CD57+ cell expansion on flow cytometry. The patients, all of them, had severe acquired aplastic anemia. The clonotype originates from a human donor with aplastic anemia. What was sequenced was sorted CD4+, CD8+, or CD8+CD57+ T cells (not recorded which) from PBMCs. V gene TRBV20-1 combines with J gene TRBJ2-7; TRBD1 matches 9 bases. The CDR3 nucleotides are TGCAGTGCCAGGGGCTCCGGGACAGGGCAATACGAGCAGTACTTC. Its protein product is CSARGSGTGQYEQYF.